A selection of T cell receptor beta chains follows, all from one sample in a study of T cell changes during pregnancy in multiple sclerosis. Sequencing used immunoSEQ multiplex PCR; TCRdb keeps in-frame clones, though not all of them. The sample records fewer than 60,000 clones, less than 95% being singletons. The specimen comprised peripheral blood, sampled in the third trimester of pregnancy. The receptor set was obtained from a female donor in good health, enrolled as a control in a pregnancy study. The CDR3 runs from the conserved cysteine through the conserved F or W. D genes are given only for firm matches. Some rows mark clone size as missing; the rest say once, few, many or name a class of expanded clone.

abundance	v_gene	j_gene	d_gene	CDR3aa	CDR3nt
once	TRBV27	TRBJ1-1	TRBD1	CASSLPTGEAFF	TGTGCCAGCAGTTTACCGACAGGGGAAGCTTTCTTT
.	TRBV19	TRBJ2-1	TRBD2	CASRLAGAVNEQFF	TGTGCCAGCCGACTAGCGGGAGCCGTCAATGAGCAGTTCTTC
.	TRBV9	TRBJ2-7	.	CASSVRPWGVFPEQYF	TGTGCCAGCAGCGTGAGACCTTGGGGGGTGTTCCCCGAGCAGTACTTC
.	TRBV5-4	TRBJ1-1	.	CASRPGAMNTEAFF	TGTGCCAGCAGGCCAGGGGCTATGAACACTGAAGCTTTCTTT
.	TRBV5-1	TRBJ1-2	TRBD1	CASSSTGGYGYTF	TGCGCCAGCAGCTCCACAGGGGGGTATGGCTACACCTTC
.	TRBV25-1	TRBJ1-2	.	CASSDPGRDGYTF	TGTGCCAGCAGTGACCCGGGCAGGGATGGCTACACCTTC
.	TRBV7-8	TRBJ1-5	.	CASSFIETGQPQHF	TGTGCCAGCAGCTTTATAGAGACCGGGCAGCCCCAGCATTTT
.	TRBV30	TRBJ2-2	.	CAWSIGVGTGELFF	TGTGCCTGGAGTATCGGGGTGGGCACCGGGGAGCTGTTTTTT
.	TRBV9	TRBJ2-5	TRBD1	CASSVTGGETQYF	TGTGCCAGCAGCGTAACAGGGGGAGAGACCCAGTACTTC
.	TRBV19	TRBJ2-5	TRBD2	CASSTGREETQYF	TGTGCCAGTAGTACGGGGAGGGAAGAGACCCAGTACTTC
few	TRBV5-6	TRBJ1-1	.	CASSRNPAGHTEAFF	TGTGCCAGCAGCCGAAACCCGGCGGGCCATACTGAAGCTTTCTTT
.	TRBV29-1	TRBJ2-7	.	CSVEGHQTYEQYF	TGCAGCGTTGAGGGGCATCAGACCTACGAGCAGTACTTC
.	TRBV19	TRBJ2-6	.	CASRMEGSLWAGANVLTF	TGTGCCAGTAGGATGGAGGGCTCGCTATGGGCTGGGGCCAACGTCCTGACTTTC
.	TRBV28	TRBJ2-1	.	CASSSAQGTNEQFF	TGTGCCAGCAGCAGTGCACAGGGTACGAATGAGCAGTTCTTC
once	TRBV14	TRBJ2-5	.	CASSRPQETQYF	TGTGCCAGCAGCCGGCCCCAAGAGACCCAGTACTTC
.	TRBV10-3	TRBJ1-2	TRBD1	CAISTRTGQGPHGYTF	TGTGCCATCAGCACTAGAACGGGACAGGGACCTCATGGCTACACCTTC
.	TRBV25-1	TRBJ2-7	TRBD2	CASSESGILSYEQYF	TGTGCCAGCAGTGAAAGCGGGATACTCTCCTACGAGCAGTACTTC
.	TRBV19	TRBJ1-2	TRBD1	CASSGPGQVPYGYTF	TGTGCCAGTAGTGGTCCGGGACAGGTCCCCTATGGCTACACCTTC
.	TRBV13	TRBJ2-7	.	CASSPLRWSYEQYF	TGTGCCAGCAGCCCCCTCAGGTGGTCCTACGAGCAGTACTTC
.	TRBV2	TRBJ2-1	.	CASSALSTEQFF	TGTGCCAGCAGTGCCCTTAGTACTGAGCAGTTCTTC
.	TRBV28	TRBJ1-3	TRBD1	CASRPDRASGNTIYF	TGTGCCAGCAGGCCCGACAGGGCTTCCGGAAACACCATATATTTT
.	TRBV7-2	TRBJ2-5	.	CASSALLAQTQYF	TGTGCCAGCAGCGCTCTCCTAGCTCAGACCCAGTACTTC
.	TRBV29-1	TRBJ2-1	.	CSVEVRGNEQFF	TGCAGCGTTGAGGTCAGGGGCAATGAGCAGTTCTTC
.	TRBV7-7	TRBJ2-2	TRBD2	CASSLGTSGSRSGELFF	TGTGCCAGCAGCCTGGGGACTAGCGGGAGCAGGAGCGGGGAGCTGTTTTTT
once	TRBV2	TRBJ2-3	TRBD1	CASKRTGGDTQYF	TGTGCCAGCAAACGAACAGGGGGCGATACGCAGTATTTT
.	TRBV11-2	TRBJ1-6	TRBD1	CASSLTGESYNSPLHF	TGTGCCAGCAGCCTAACAGGGGAATCCTATAATTCACCCCTCCACTTT
.	TRBV7-2	TRBJ2-7	TRBD2	CASSPSSSGSRQYF	TGTGCCAGCAGCCCATCTTCTAGCGGGTCCCGTCAATACTTC
.	TRBV25-1	TRBJ1-3	.	CASSDPFSGNTIYF	TGTGCCAGCAGTGACCCATTCTCTGGAAACACCATATATTTT
.	TRBV5-4	TRBJ2-2	TRBD1	CASSSRDSTGELFF	TGTGCCAGCAGCTCACGGGACAGCACCGGGGAGCTGTTTTTT
.	TRBV6-5	TRBJ2-5	TRBD2	CASGGERRVKETQYF	TGTGCCAGCGGGGGGGAGCGGAGAGTCAAAGAGACCCAGTACTTC
.	TRBV27	TRBJ2-7	.	CASSFRLNPGSLMYEQYF	TGTGCCAGCAGTTTTCGACTTAACCCGGGGTCCCTTATGTACGAGCAGTACTTC
.	TRBV5-1	TRBJ2-1	TRBD2	CASSLLASGGNEQFF	TGCGCCAGCAGCTTACTAGCTAGCGGGGGAAATGAGCAGTTCTTC
once	TRBV27	TRBJ1-2	.	CASSSLLGRTNYGYTF	TGTGCCAGCAGTTCGTTGCTTGGCAGGACTAACTATGGCTACACCTTC
.	TRBV2	TRBJ2-2	.	CASTPPVAGELFF	TGTGCCAGCACCCCCCCGGTCGCCGGGGAGCTGTTTTTT
.	TRBV29-1	TRBJ1-1	.	CSVKNGWGRTEAFF	TGCAGCGTTAAAAACGGGTGGGGCCGTACTGAAGCTTTCTTT
once	TRBV6-5	TRBJ2-3	.	CATSSGVHRTDTQYF	TGTGCCACCTCCTCGGGGGTGCACAGGACAGATACGCAGTATTTT
.	TRBV27	TRBJ2-1	.	CASHRNRVGHNEQFF	TGTGCCAGCCACCGGAACAGGGTTGGCCACAATGAGCAGTTCTTC
.	TRBV6-4	TRBJ2-7	TRBD2	CASSPQAGVEEQYF	TGTGCCAGCAGCCCACAGGCGGGAGTGGAGGAGCAGTACTTC
.	TRBV5-1	TRBJ2-1	TRBD2	CASSLEGLAYNEQFF	TGCGCCAGCAGCTTGGAGGGACTAGCCTACAATGAGCAGTTCTTC
few	TRBV6-5	TRBJ1-1	.	CASSFAGLTAFF	TGTGCCAGCAGTTTCGCAGGGCTTACAGCTTTCTTT
.	TRBV19	TRBJ1-1	.	CASSMVPGNTEAFF	TGTGCCAGTAGTATGGTCCCCGGGAACACTGAAGCTTTCTTT
.	TRBV7-8	TRBJ2-4	TRBD2	CASSVDGTSGRPAKNIQYF	TGTGCCAGCAGCGTGGACGGGACTAGCGGACGCCCCGCCAAAAACATTCAGTACTTC
.	TRBV7-8	TRBJ2-1	.	CASSPGGNEQFF	TGTGCCAGCAGCCCTGGGGGGAATGAGCAGTTCTTC
once	TRBV30	TRBJ2-7	TRBD1	CASGQGVGEQYF	TGTGCCTCGGGACAGGGGGTTGGCGAGCAGTACTTC
once	TRBV2	TRBJ1-6	.	CASSEALRNSPLHF	TGTGCCAGCAGTGAAGCGCTTAGAAATTCACCCCTCCACTTT
.	TRBV15	TRBJ2-3	TRBD1	CATSLTDRGGDTQYF	TGTGCCACCAGCCTAACCGACAGGGGTGGAGATACGCAGTATTTT
.	TRBV19	TRBJ2-5	.	CASSKGQLVQETQYF	TGTGCCAGTAGTAAAGGACAGCTTGTCCAAGAGACCCAGTACTTC
.	TRBV2	TRBJ2-7	.	CASSPLSPFGDSSYEQYF	TGTGCCAGCAGCCCCCTTTCCCCGTTTGGGGACTCTTCCTACGAGCAGTACTTC
once	TRBV19	TRBJ2-3	TRBD2	CASAKGLADTQYF	TGTGCCAGTGCAAAGGGACTAGCGGATACGCAGTATTTT